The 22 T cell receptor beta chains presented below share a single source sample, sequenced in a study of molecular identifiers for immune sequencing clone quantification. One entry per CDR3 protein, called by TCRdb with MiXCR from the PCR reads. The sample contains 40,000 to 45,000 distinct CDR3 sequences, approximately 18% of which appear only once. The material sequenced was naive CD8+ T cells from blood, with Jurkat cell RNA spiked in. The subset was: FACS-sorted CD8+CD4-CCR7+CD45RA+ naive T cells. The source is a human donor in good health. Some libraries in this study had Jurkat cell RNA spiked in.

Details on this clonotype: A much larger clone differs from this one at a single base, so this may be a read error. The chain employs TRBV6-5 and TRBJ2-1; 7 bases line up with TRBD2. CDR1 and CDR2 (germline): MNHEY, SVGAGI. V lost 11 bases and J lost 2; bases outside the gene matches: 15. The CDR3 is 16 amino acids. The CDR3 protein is CACSEGGKGAYNEQFF. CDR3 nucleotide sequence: TGTGCCTGCTCCGAGGGAGGGAAAGGGGCCTACAATGAGCAGTTCTTC.

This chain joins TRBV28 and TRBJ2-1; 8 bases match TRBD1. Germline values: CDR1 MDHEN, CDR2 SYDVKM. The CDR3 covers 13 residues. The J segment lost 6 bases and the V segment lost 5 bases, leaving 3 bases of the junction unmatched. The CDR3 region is CASSRTGFNEQFF. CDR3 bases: TGTGCCAGCAGTCGGACAGGGTTCAATGAGCAGTTCTTC.

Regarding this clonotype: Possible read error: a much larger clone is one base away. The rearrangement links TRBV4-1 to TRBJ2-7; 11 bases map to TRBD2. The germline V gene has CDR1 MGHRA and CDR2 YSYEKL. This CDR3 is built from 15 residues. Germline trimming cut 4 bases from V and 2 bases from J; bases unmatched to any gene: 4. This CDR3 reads CASSPVAGGPYEQYF. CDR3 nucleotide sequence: TGCGCCAGCAGCCCTGTAGCGGGAGGGCCCTACGAGCAGTACTTC.

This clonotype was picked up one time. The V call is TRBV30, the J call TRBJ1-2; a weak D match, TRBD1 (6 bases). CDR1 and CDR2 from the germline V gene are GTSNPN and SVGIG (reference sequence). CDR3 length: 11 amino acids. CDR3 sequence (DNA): TGTGCTTCAGACAGGAACTATGGCTACACCTTC. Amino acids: CASDRNYGYTF.

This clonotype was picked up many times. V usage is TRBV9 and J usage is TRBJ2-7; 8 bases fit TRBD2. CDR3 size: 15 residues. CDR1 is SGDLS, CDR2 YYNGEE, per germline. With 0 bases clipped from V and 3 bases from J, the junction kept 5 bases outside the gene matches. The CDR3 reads CASSVGSSGNYEQYF. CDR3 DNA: TGTGCCAGCAGCGTAGGGAGTAGCGGGAACTACGAGCAGTACTTC.

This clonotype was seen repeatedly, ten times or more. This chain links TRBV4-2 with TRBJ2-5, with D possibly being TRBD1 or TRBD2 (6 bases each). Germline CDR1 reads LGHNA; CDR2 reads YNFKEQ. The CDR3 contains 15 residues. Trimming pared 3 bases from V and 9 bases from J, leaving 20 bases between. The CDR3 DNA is TGTGCCAGCAGCCAGGCCCGCTCCGGGGGCGCCGCCCAGTACTTC. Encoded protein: CASSQARSGGAAQYF.

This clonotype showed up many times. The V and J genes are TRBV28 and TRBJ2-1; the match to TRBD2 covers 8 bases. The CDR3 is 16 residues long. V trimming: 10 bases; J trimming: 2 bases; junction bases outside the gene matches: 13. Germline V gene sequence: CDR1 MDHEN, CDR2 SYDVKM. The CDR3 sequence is CAITPVAGGAYNEQFF. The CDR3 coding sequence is TGTGCCATCACCCCTGTGGCGGGAGGCGCCTACAATGAGCAGTTCTTC.

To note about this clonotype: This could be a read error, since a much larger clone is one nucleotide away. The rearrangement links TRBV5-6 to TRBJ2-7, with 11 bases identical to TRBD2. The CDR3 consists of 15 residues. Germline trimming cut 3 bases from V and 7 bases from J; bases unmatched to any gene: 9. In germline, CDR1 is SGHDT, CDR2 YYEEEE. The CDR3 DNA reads TGTGCCAGCAGCTCGGGGACTAGCGGCTATAAAGAGCAGTACTTC. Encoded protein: CASSSGTSGYKEQYF. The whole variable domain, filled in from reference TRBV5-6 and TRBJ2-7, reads DAGVTQSPTHLIKTRGQQVTLRCSPKSGHDTVSWYQQALGQGPQFIFQYYEEEERQRGNFPDRFSGHQFPNYSSELNVNALLLGDSALYLCASSSGTSGYKEQYFGPGTRLTVT.

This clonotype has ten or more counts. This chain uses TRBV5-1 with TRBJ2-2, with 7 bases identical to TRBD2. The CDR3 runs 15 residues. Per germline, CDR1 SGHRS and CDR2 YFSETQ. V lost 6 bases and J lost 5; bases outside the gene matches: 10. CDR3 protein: CASNEVEAGTGELFF. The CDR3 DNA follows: TGCGCCAGCAATGAGGTTGAAGCGGGAACCGGGGAGCTGTTTTTT. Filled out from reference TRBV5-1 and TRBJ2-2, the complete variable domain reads KAGVTQTPRYLIKTRGQQVTLSCSPISGHRSVSWYQQTPGQGLQFLFEYFSETQRNKGNFPGRFSGRQFSNSRSEMNVSTLELGDSALYLCASNEVEAGTGELFFGEGSRLTVL.

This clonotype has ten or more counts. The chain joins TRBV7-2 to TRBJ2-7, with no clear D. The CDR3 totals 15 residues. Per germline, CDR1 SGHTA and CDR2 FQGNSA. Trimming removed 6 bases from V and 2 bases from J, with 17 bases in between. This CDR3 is CASSKLPDTAYEQYF. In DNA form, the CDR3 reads TGTGCCAGCAGTAAGCTCCCCGACACCGCCTACGAGCAGTACTTC.

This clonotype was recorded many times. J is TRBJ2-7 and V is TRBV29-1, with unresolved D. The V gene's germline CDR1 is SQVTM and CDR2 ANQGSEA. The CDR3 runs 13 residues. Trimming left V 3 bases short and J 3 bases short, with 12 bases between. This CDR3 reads CSVDGGSNYEQYF. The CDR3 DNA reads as TGCAGCGTTGATGGTGGCAGTAACTACGAGCAGTACTTC.

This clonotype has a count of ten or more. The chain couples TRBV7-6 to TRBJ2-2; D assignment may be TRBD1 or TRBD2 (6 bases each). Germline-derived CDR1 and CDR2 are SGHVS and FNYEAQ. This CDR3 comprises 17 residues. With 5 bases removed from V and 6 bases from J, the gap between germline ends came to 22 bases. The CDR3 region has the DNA TGTGCCAGCAGCCGACTCACTGGAGGGGACAAAGCCGGGGAGCTGTTTTTT. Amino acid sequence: CASSRLTGGDKAGELFF.

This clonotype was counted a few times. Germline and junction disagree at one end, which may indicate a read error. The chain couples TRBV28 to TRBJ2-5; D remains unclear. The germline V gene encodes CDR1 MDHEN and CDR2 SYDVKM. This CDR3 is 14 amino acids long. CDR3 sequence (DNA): TGTGCCAGCAGTTTACCAGCAGAACAAGAGACCCAGTACTTT. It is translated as CASSLPAEQETQYF.

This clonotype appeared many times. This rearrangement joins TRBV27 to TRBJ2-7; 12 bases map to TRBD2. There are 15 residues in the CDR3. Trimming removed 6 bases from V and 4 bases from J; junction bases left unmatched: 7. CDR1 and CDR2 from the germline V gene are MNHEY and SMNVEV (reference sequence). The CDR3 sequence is CASSKTSGRRYEQYF. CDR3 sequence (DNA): TGTGCCAGCAGCAAGACTAGCGGGAGAAGGTACGAGCAGTACTTC.

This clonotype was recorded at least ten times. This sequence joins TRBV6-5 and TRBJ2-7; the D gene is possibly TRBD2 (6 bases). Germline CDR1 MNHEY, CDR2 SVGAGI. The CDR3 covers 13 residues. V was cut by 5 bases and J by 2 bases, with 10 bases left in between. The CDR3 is CASSIRETYEQYF. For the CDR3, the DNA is TGTGCCAGCAGTATCCGGGAGACCTACGAGCAGTACTTC.

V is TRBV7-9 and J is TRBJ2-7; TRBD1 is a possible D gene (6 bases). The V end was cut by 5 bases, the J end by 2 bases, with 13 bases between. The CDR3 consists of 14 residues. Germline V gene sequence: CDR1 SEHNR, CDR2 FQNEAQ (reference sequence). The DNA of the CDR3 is TGTGCCAGCAGCGCCCCGGGACACCCCTACGAGCAGTACTTC. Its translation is CASSAPGHPYEQYF.

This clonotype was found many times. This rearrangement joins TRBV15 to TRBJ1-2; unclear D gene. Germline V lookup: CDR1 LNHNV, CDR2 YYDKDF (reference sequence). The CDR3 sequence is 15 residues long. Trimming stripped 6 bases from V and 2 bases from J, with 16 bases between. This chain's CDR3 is CATSLNRGVNYGYTF. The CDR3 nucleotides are TGTGCCACCAGTCTAAACCGTGGAGTGAACTATGGCTACACCTTC.

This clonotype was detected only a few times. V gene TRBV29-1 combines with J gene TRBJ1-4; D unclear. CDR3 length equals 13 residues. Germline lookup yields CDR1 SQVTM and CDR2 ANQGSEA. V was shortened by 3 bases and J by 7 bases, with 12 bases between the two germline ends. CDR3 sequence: CSVEVGRTEKLFF. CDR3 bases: TGCAGCGTTGAGGTCGGAAGGACTGAAAAACTGTTTTTT.

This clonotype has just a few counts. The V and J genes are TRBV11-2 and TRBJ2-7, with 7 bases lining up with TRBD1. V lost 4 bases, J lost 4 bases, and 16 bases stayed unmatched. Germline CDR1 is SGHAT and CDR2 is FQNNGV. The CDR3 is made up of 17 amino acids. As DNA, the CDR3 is TGTGCCAGCAGCTCAATAGGGGGACAGCGGTGGGCTTACGAGCAGTACTTC. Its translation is CASSSIGGQRWAYEQYF.

The CDR3 spells CASSLGLAGVQETQYF. The DNA for the CDR3 is TGTGCCAGCAGTTTAGGGTTAGCGGGAGTCCAAGAGACCCAGTACTTC. The chain recombines TRBV28 with TRBJ2-5; 9 bases match TRBD2. The CDR3 has 16 amino acids. The V and J ends lost 2 bases and 1 base, in that order; junction bases with no gene match: 5. Germline values: CDR1 MDHEN, CDR2 SYDVKM.

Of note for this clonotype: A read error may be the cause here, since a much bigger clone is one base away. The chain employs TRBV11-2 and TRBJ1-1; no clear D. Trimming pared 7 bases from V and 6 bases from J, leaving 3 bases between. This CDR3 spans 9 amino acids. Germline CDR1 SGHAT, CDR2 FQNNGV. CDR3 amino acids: CASNPEAFF. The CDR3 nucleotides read TGTGCCAGCAACCCTGAAGCTTTCTTT.

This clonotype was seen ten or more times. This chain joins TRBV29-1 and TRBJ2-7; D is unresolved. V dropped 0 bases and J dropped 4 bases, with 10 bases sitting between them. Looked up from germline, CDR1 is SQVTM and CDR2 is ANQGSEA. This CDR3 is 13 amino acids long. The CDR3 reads CSVEEPHGYEQYF. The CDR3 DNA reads TGCAGCGTTGAAGAACCACACGGTTACGAGCAGTACTTC.